A single sample is the source of the 20 T cell receptor beta chains below, sequenced in a study of T cell repertoires in cytomegalovirus infection. MiXCR, run by TCRdb on the reads, gives a single entry per CDR3 protein. The sample records 150,000 to 200,000 distinct CDR3 sequences, roughly 27% being singletons. Sequencing used PBMCs. All receptors derive from a human donor in good health (CMV status not recorded). Some clones in this sample may be carry-over from other donors' samples.

The CDR3 reads CASSRAAVYNEQFF. CDR3 bases: TGTGCCAGTAGTAGGGCGGCTGTTTACAATGAGCAGTTCTTC. The gene calls are TRBV19 and TRBJ2-1; D is unresolved. CDR1 LNHDA and CDR2 SQIVND come from the germline V gene (reference sequence). CDR3 size: 14 residues. V lost 4 bases and J lost 4, with 11 bases in between.

The sample holds many counts of this clonotype. The chain combines TRBV19 with TRBJ2-6; 10 bases map to TRBD1. Trimming cost V 7 bases and J 4 bases; bases outside gene matches: 7. CDR1 and CDR2 from the germline V gene are LNHDA and SQIVND (reference sequence). The CDR3 extends over 16 amino acids. For the CDR3, the DNA is TGTGCCAGTATTGGACAGGGGGAGTCCGGGGCCAACGTCCTGACTTTC. Translating it yields CASIGQGESGANVLTF.

This clonotype was found many times. The chain has TRBV7-2 and TRBJ2-7; the D is unclear. This CDR3 is built from 11 residues. Per the germline V gene, CDR1 is SGHTA and CDR2 is FQGNSA. Trimming removed 11 bases at V and 7 bases at J, with 15 bases between. The CDR3 spells CAGAGREEQYF. CDR3 nucleotides: TGTGCCGGCGCAGGAAGGGAAGAGCAGTACTTC.

This clonotype occurred a few times. This rearrangement joins TRBV5-1 to TRBJ1-2; TRBD1 is a possible D gene (5 bases). The CDR3 runs 16 residues. The V gene lost 1 base and the J gene lost 3 bases, with 16 bases spanning the gap. Per the germline V gene, CDR1 is SGHRS and CDR2 is YFSETQ. CDR3 protein: CASSLKGLGLDYGYTF. The CDR3 DNA reads as TGCGCCAGCAGCTTGAAGGGGTTGGGACTAGACTATGGCTACACCTTC.

This clonotype was seen at least ten times. This chain links TRBV7-8 with TRBJ1-3; maybe TRBD1 (5 bases). The CDR3 extends over 14 amino acids. The V and J ends lost 3 bases and 0 bases respectively, with 6 bases between them. The germline gives CDR1 SGHVS, CDR2 FQNEAQ. CDR3 loop: CASSLTVSGNTIYF. DNA of the CDR3: TGTGCCAGCAGCTTGACAGTCTCTGGAAACACCATATATTTT. The entire variable domain, with the rest obtained from reference TRBV7-8 and TRBJ1-3, is as follows: GAGVSQSPRYKVAKRGQDVALRCDPISGHVSLFWYQQALGQGPEFLTYFQNEAQLDKSGLPSDRFFAERPEGSVSTLKIQRTQQEDSAVYLCASSLTVSGNTIYFGEGSWLTVV.

The chain is built from TRBV3-1 and TRBJ1-1, with D possibly matching TRBD1 (6 bases). The CDR3 sequence is 15 residues long. Germline V gene data show CDR1 as LGHDT and CDR2 as YNNKEL (reference sequence). The germline V and J ends were trimmed by 6 bases and 5 bases, with 19 bases remaining between them. CDR3 DNA sequence: TGTGCCAGCAGTCCTCTCGACAGGCCGAGGACTGAAGCTTTCTTT. Amino acid sequence: CASSPLDRPRTEAFF.

The chain uses TRBV12-3 or TRBV12-4 and TRBJ2-7; 7 positions match TRBD1. CDR3 size: 13 residues. V trimming: 5 bases; J trimming: 5 bases; junction bases outside the gene matches: 6. The DNA of the CDR3 is TGTGCCAGCAGTCGCCGGGACAGAGACGAGCAGTACTTC. It codes for CASSRRDRDEQYF.

The genes are TRBV20-1 and TRBJ1-6; D ambiguous. V was pared by 2 bases and J by 4 bases, with 9 bases between. Per germline, CDR1 DFQATT and CDR2 SNEGSKA (reference sequence). This CDR3 contains 14 residues. The CDR3 reads CSARQAKYNSPLHF. The DNA for the CDR3 is TGCAGTGCTAGACAAGCCAAATATAATTCACCCCTCCACTTT.

This clonotype was picked up a small number of times. V is TRBV20-1 and J is TRBJ1-5; 7 bases line up with TRBD1. The J segment lost 5 bases and the V segment lost 3 bases, leaving 4 bases of the junction unmatched. Germline V gene sequence: CDR1 DFQATT, CDR2 SNEGSKA (reference sequence). The CDR3 extends over 13 amino acids. The CDR3 sequence: CSASQGVHQPQHF. CDR3 nucleotides: TGCAGTGCTAGCCAGGGGGTCCATCAGCCCCAGCATTTT.

V and J are TRBV7-6 and TRBJ2-1; a weak D match, TRBD2 (5 bases). The CDR3 spans 13 residues. Germline V gene lookup returns CDR1 SGHVS and CDR2 FNYEAQ. V shed 5 bases and J shed 9 bases, with 14 bases lying between them. Written as DNA, the CDR3 is TGTGCCAGCAGCCAAGTATCGACTACTGAGCAGTTCTTC. Translating it yields CASSQVSTTEQFF.

The chain combines TRBV19 with TRBJ1-1; tentative D call: TRBD1 (5 bases). The germline V gene has CDR1 LNHDA and CDR2 SQIVND (reference sequence). V lost 8 bases, J lost 3 bases, and 16 bases lay in between. There are 14 residues in the CDR3. The chain's CDR3 is CASSLRGGYTEAFF. The CDR3 nucleotides are TGTGCCAGTTCCCTTCGGGGCGGGTACACTGAAGCTTTCTTT. The variable domain in full, with the rest retrieved from reference TRBV19 and TRBJ1-1, is DGGITQSPKYLFRKEGQNVTLSCEQNLNHDAMYWYRQDPGQGLRLIYYSQIVNDFQKGDIAEGYSVSREKKESFPLTVTSAQKNPTAFYLCASSLRGGYTEAFFGQGTRLTVV.

The chain employs TRBV11-2 and TRBJ1-1; 7 nucleotides agree with TRBD1. The length of the CDR3 is 14 residues. Trimming cost V 2 bases and J 4 bases; bases outside gene matches: 4. CDR1 and CDR2 from the germline V gene are SGHAT and FQNNGV. The CDR3 spells CASSLLTGATEAFF. As DNA, the CDR3 is TGTGCCAGCAGCTTACTAACAGGGGCCACTGAAGCTTTCTTT.

The chain carries TRBV6-1 and TRBJ2-1; maybe TRBD2 (7 bases). The CDR3 totals 16 residues. V lost 1 base and J 7 bases, leaving 17 bases between the germline ends. CDR1 and CDR2 (germline): MNHNS, SASEGT. CDR3 amino acids: CASSEGRGGGWNEQFF. The CDR3, as DNA: TGTGCCAGCAGTGAAGGAAGGGGGGGGGGCTGGAATGAGCAGTTCTTC.

This clonotype was recorded a few times. DNA of the CDR3: TGTGCCAGCAGCTTAACCTCGGACAGGGGAAATTCACCCCTCCACTTT. This codes for CASSLTSDRGNSPLHF. The chain recombines TRBV7-2 with TRBJ1-6; 9 bases are a match to TRBD1. The CDR3 is 16 amino acids. Trimming at V came to 2 bases and at J to 7 bases, leaving 6 bases not matched to a gene. Germline values: CDR1 SGHTA, CDR2 FQGNSA.

This clonotype was observed a handful of times. The V gene is TRBV5-1, the J gene TRBJ1-5, with TRBD1 identical over 8 bases. The J segment lost 5 bases and the V segment lost 3 bases, leaving 7 bases of the junction unmatched. CDR1 SGHRS and CDR2 YFSETQ come from the germline V gene. The CDR3 totals 15 residues. The CDR3 sequence: CASSWTGSGDQPQHF. The CDR3 nucleotides are TGCGCCAGCAGCTGGACAGGGTCAGGGGATCAGCCCCAGCATTTT.

Worth noting for this clonotype: A much larger clonotype is one base distant, so this may be a read error. The chain employs TRBV7-8 and TRBJ1-1; TRBD1 might be the D (5 bases). CDR1 and CDR2 (germline): SGHVS, FQNEAQ. V was shortened by 3 bases and J by 4 bases, with 15 bases between the two germline ends. CDR3 length: 15 residues. CDR3 DNA sequence: TGTGCCAGCAGCTTGACAGTGGCCGGCGTCACTGAAGCTTTCTTT. It encodes CASSLTVAGVTEAFF.

This chain joins TRBV6-5 and TRBJ2-3, with D possibly TRBD1 on 6 matching bases. CDR3 size: 16 residues. CDR1 and CDR2 from the germline V gene are MNHEY and SVGAGI. V lost 0 bases to trimming and J lost 0 bases, with 10 bases between them. CDR3 loop: CASSYSDSSSTDTQYF. The CDR3 DNA is TGTGCCAGCAGTTACTCGGACAGCTCTAGCACAGATACGCAGTATTTT.

The rearrangement links TRBV5-6 to TRBJ2-7; D remains ambiguous. Germline V CDR1 and CDR2: SGHDT, YYEEEE. The CDR3 covers 14 residues. Trimming stripped 1 base from V and 0 bases from J, with 8 bases between. The CDR3 nucleotides read TGTGCCAGCAGCTTGTACGTGAGCTCCTACGAGCAGTACTTC. This codes for CASSLYVSSYEQYF.

This chain joins TRBV6-6 and TRBJ2-7; D gene ambiguous. The CDR3 covers 13 residues. The V and J ends lost 2 bases and 4 bases respectively, with 9 bases between them. The germline CDR1 and CDR2 sequences are MNHNY and SVGAGI (reference sequence). CDR3 protein: CASSYNGLYEQYF. For the CDR3, the DNA is TGTGCCAGCAGTTACAACGGTTTATACGAGCAGTACTTC.

The V call is TRBV5-6, the J call TRBJ1-3; 9 nucleotides align to TRBD1. V shed 2 bases, J shed 0 bases, and the junction held 3 bases outside the gene matches. Germline lookup yields CDR1 SGHDT and CDR2 YYEEEE. This CDR3 is built from 16 residues. This chain's CDR3 is CASSLGTGHSGNTIYF. CDR3 coding DNA: TGTGCCAGCAGCTTAGGGACAGGGCACTCTGGAAACACCATATATTTT.